This T cell receptor beta chain is from a study of shared clonotypes between healthy human individuals. Study in general: Per donor, CD8 memory used one plate, CD8 naive used two, CD4 memory used three and CD4 naive used three.

Both subsets, CD45RA+ naive and CD45RA-negative memory, were split from the CD4+ cells. Sequencing was at deep level. As handled by the study authors: Filtering was not the same, since immunoSEQ gave junction-only sequences without quality scores. The table came from immunoSEQ multiplex PCR; TCRdb's copy has only in-frame clones and leaves some out. Clone size and the V and J calls come from that table; the DNA yielded D and trimming. Counted here are about 2.4 million clones, approximately 93% occurring once; the ten biggest clones make up roughly 0.39%. J gave up 4 bases and V 3 bases, and 10 bases lay outside the gene matches. Germline CDR1 MGHRA, CDR2 YSYEKL. The CDR3 has 16 residues. This clone was recorded only once.

This clonotype was obtained from a man between 18 and 35 years old in good health. Some clones in this sample may be carry-over from other donors' samples. Sequenced sample: naive CD4+ T cells from PBMCs. The subset here: CD45RA+ positively selected. The rearrangement uses TRBV4-1 and TRBJ2-5, with 8 bases lining up with TRBD1. DNA for the CDR3: TGCGCCAGCAGCCAGGAAGCCGGACAGGGTCGAGAGACCCAGTACTTC. It yields the protein CASSQEAGQGRETQYF.